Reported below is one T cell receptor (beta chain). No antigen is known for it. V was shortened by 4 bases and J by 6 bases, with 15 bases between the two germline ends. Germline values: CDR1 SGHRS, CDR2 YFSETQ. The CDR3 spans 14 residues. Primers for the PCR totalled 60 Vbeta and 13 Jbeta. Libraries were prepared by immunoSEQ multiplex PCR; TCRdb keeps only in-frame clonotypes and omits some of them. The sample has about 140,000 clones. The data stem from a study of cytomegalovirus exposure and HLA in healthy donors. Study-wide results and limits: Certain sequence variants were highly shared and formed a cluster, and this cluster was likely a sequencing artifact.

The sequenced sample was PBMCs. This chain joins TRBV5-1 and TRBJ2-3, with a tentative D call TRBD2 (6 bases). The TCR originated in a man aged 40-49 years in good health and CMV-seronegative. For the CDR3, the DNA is TGCGCCAGCAGCATAGGGACGGGGGTGGATACGCAGTATTTT. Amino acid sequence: CASSIGTGVDTQYF.